The rows below give T cell receptor beta chains drawn from one sample of a study of blood T cell repertoires in COVID-19. Assay: immunoSEQ multiplex PCR; the TCRdb copy retains only in-frame clones and omits some. The sample lists 300,000 to 350,000 clones, approximately 85% seen once, with around 2.2% in the top ten. The sequenced sample consisted of PBMCs or T cells enriched from blood (not recorded which). The receptors derive from a man between 25 and 39 years old who had recovered from COVID-19. Each CDR3 is given with its conserved first and last residue. The D gene is left open where the match is weak. Clone size, where shown, is once, few, many, or a class for clones that have expanded.

.	TRBV18	TRBJ1-6	.	TGTGCCAGCTCACCACGAAGGACAGATTCACCCCTCCACTTT	CASSPRRTDSPLHF
.	TRBV4-3	TRBJ2-1	TRBD1	TGCGCCAGCAGCCACTCCGGTGCAGGGGGCGTTGAGCAGTTCTTC	CASSHSGAGGVEQFF
once	TRBV15	TRBJ1-5	TRBD1	TGTGCCACCAGCAGAGCGGACAGGGATAGCAATCAGCCCCAGCATTTT	CATSRADRDSNQPQHF
.	TRBV7-2	TRBJ1-2	TRBD1	TGTGCCAGCAGTTTCACAGGGGGCGGCTATGGCTACACCTTC	CASSFTGGGYGYTF
.	TRBV11-2	TRBJ2-5	TRBD2	TGTGCCAGCAGCCCAATGACACTAGCGGAGACCCAGTACTTC	CASSPMTLAETQYF
.	TRBV7-2	TRBJ1-4	.	TGTGCCAGCAGCTTAACGGCAGGAAATAATGAAAAACTGTTTTTT	CASSLTAGNNEKLFF
.	TRBV7-9	TRBJ1-6	.	TGTGCCAGCAGCACGGACGGGAGTTCACCCCTCCACTTT	CASSTDGSSPLHF
.	TRBV19	TRBJ1-2	.	TGTGCCAGTAGTACCGGGATGTTCGATGGCTACACCTTC	CASSTGMFDGYTF
.	TRBV7-8	TRBJ2-7	.	TGTGCCAGCAGCTTAGGTATGGCCCTCTTCGGCGGTCAGTACTTC	CASSLGMALFGGQYF
.	TRBV19	TRBJ1-2	.	TGTGCCAGTAGTATCTGGGCCAGGGAAGATGGCTACACCTTC	CASSIWAREDGYTF
.	TRBV5-1	TRBJ1-1	.	TGCGCCAGCAAGGTCGAGGAGGGGACTGAAGCTTTCTTT	CASKVEEGTEAFF
.	TRBV9	TRBJ1-6	TRBD1	TGTGCCAGCAGCGTACAGGGACAGCCCCTCCACTTT	CASSVQGQPLHF
.	TRBV3-1/TRBV3-2	TRBJ2-7	.	TGTGCCAGCAAAGGGGGGGGTTACGAGCAGTACTTC	CASKGGGYEQYF
.	TRBV2	TRBJ2-6	TRBD1	TGTGCCAGCTACCCGGGGTTCCGGGACAGGGGGCAAACTGGGGCCAACGTCCTGACTTTC	CASYPGFRDRGQTGANVLTF
once	TRBV25-1	TRBJ1-3	TRBD1	TGTGCCAGCAGCGATGACAGGGTATTCGGAAACACCATATATTTT	CASSDDRVFGNTIYF
.	TRBV3-1/TRBV3-2	TRBJ2-3	.	TGTGCCAGCAGCCATAATCCTAGACTCACAGATACGCAGTATTTT	CASSHNPRLTDTQYF
.	TRBV2	TRBJ1-2	TRBD1	TGTGCCAGCAGGGGGAGAGGGACAGGGAAGCGCTATGGCTACACCTTC	CASRGRGTGKRYGYTF
few	TRBV29-1	TRBJ2-1	TRBD1	TGCAGCGTTGAAGTTTTCGGGACAGGATATAACAATGAGCAGTTCTTC	CSVEVFGTGYNNEQFF
.	TRBV7-9	TRBJ1-1	.	TGTGCCAGCAGCTTGAGTAAGCCTGAAGCTTTCTTT	CASSLSKPEAFF
.	TRBV4-2	TRBJ1-1	.	TGTGCCAGCAGCCAAAGAAGAAGCGTTGAAGCTTTCTTT	CASSQRRSVEAFF
.	TRBV6-2/TRBV6-3	TRBJ1-5	TRBD1	TGTGCCAGCAGTTACTCCTTCGGACAGGGTATTTCGAGGGGCAATCAGCCCCAGCATTTT	CASSYSFGQGISRGNQPQHF
once	TRBV19	TRBJ1-5	TRBD1	TGTGCCAGTAGTACTTCGCGGACAGGGGCGATGTTGGGCAATCAGCCCCAGCATTTT	CASSTSRTGAMLGNQPQHF
few	TRBV7-2	TRBJ1-2	.	TGTGCCAGCAGCTTATCATACGACAGAACATCTTATGGCTACACCTTC	CASSLSYDRTSYGYTF
.	TRBV27	TRBJ1-2	.	TGTGCCAGCAGTTTACAGGGCAGGGGCCTTTATGGCTACACCTTC	CASSLQGRGLYGYTF
.	TRBV5-4	TRBJ2-2	.	TGTGCCAGCAGCTCCTTAAGGAGCGGCACCGGGGAGCTGTTTTTT	CASSSLRSGTGELFF
.	TRBV7-6	TRBJ2-3	TRBD2	TGTGCCAGCAGCTTAAGTAGCGGGGGGCCCACAGATACGCAGTATTTT	CASSLSSGGPTDTQYF
.	TRBV6-5	TRBJ2-2	.	TGTGCCAGCAGCACCTACGACTGGAACACCGGGGAGCTGTTTTTT	CASSTYDWNTGELFF
once	TRBV30	TRBJ1-6	.	TGTGCCTGGAGTGTACGGGGATTCTATAATTCACCCCTCCACTTT	CAWSVRGFYNSPLHF
.	TRBV5-1	TRBJ1-6	.	TGCGCCAGCAGCTTGTCGGCAGGGAGGAATAATTCACCCCTCCACTTT	CASSLSAGRNNSPLHF
.	TRBV10-3	TRBJ2-2	TRBD1	TGTGCCATCACAGGACAGGGGGCGAACACCGGGGAGCTGTTTTTT	CAITGQGANTGELFF
.	TRBV30	TRBJ1-2	.	TGTGCCTGGAGTGTTACCGGAGGGTCCGCTAACTATGGCTACACCTTC	CAWSVTGGSANYGYTF
.	TRBV5-8	TRBJ2-1	.	TGTGCCAGCAGCAACCAACTAGCAGTCTCCTACAATGAGCAGTTCTTC	CASSNQLAVSYNEQFF
.	TRBV5-1	TRBJ1-1	TRBD1	TGCGCCAGCAGCTACCAGACAGGGAGTAACACTGAAGCTTTCTTT	CASSYQTGSNTEAFF
few	TRBV30	TRBJ2-3	TRBD2	TGTGCCTGGAGTAAGGCGGGGGGTTTGTCAGATACGCAGTATTTT	CAWSKAGGLSDTQYF
once	TRBV6-1	TRBJ1-2	.	TGTGCCAGCAGTGAACTCCCGGTTTCTAACTATGGCTACACCTTC	CASSELPVSNYGYTF
.	TRBV3-1/TRBV3-2	TRBJ2-5	TRBD1	TGTGCCAGCCGGGACAGGGACGGCCAAGAGACCCAGTACTTC	CASRDRDGQETQYF
.	TRBV7-9	TRBJ2-2	.	TGTGCCACAACCCCGCGGAAGAACACCGGGGAGCTGTTTTTT	CATTPRKNTGELFF
.	TRBV14	TRBJ2-3	TRBD2	TGTGCCAGCAGCCGGCCGGCGGGAGTCTCGAATACGCAGTATTTT	CASSRPAGVSNTQYF
.	TRBV5-1	TRBJ2-3	TRBD1	TGCGCCAGCAGCCCGACAGGGGGGTACACAGATACGCAGTATTTT	CASSPTGGYTDTQYF
.	TRBV7-3	TRBJ1-3	.	TGTGCCAGCAGCTTAAACGGTGGAAACACCATATATTTT	CASSLNGGNTIYF
once	TRBV3-1/TRBV3-2	TRBJ1-2	.	TGTGCCAGCAGCCCCTTTTCAGGGGCCGCTAACTATGGCTACACCTTC	CASSPFSGAANYGYTF
few	TRBV5-1	TRBJ1-2	.	TGCGCCAGCAGCTACTGGACAGATCAAGCTAACTATGGCTACACCTTC	CASSYWTDQANYGYTF
.	TRBV5-1	TRBJ1-4	TRBD1	TGCGCCAGCAGCTTGGAACAGGGGAATGAAAAACTGTTTTTT	CASSLEQGNEKLFF
.	TRBV7-3	TRBJ2-2	TRBD2	TGTGCCAGCAGCCGACTAGCGGGAGCCACCGGGGAGCTGTTTTTT	CASSRLAGATGELFF
.	TRBV5-6	TRBJ1-6	TRBD1	TGTGCCAGCAGCTTGTGGGACAGGGGTGATTCACCCCTCCACTTT	CASSLWDRGDSPLHF
once	TRBV27	TRBJ2-7	.	TGTGCCAGCAGCTCCCAACAATCCCGACTCGAGCAGTACTTC	CASSSQQSRLEQYF
.	TRBV6-5	TRBJ1-1	.	TGTGCCAGCAGTTACATGTGGGAAAGGGGAGAAGCTTTCTTT	CASSYMWERGEAFF
.	TRBV10-3	TRBJ1-1	.	TGTGCCATCAGTGAGTCGATCTTGGGCAGAGAAGCTTTCTTT	CAISESILGREAFF
.	TRBV7-2	TRBJ1-2	.	TGTGCCAGCAGCATTACGGGGATCCTTAACTATGGCTACACCTTC	CASSITGILNYGYTF
.	TRBV27	TRBJ1-6	TRBD1	TGTGCCAGCAGTCCCTTCTTAGGACAGGGTAATTCACCCCTCCACTTT	CASSPFLGQGNSPLHF
.	TRBV30	TRBJ1-1	.	TGTGCCTGGAGGGCCGGGATGTTTGACACTGAAGCTTTCTTT	CAWRAGMFDTEAFF
once	TRBV5-6	TRBJ1-1	.	TGTGCCAGCAGAAGGGGAGGGGCAAGGAACACTGAAGCTTTCTTT	CASRRGGARNTEAFF
few	TRBV11-3	TRBJ2-1	TRBD1	TGTGCCAGCAGCTCAGACAGGGGCAGCTACAATGAGCAGTTCTTC	CASSSDRGSYNEQFF
.	TRBV6-5	TRBJ2-7	.	TGTGCCAGCAGTTACCTCTACGAGCAGTACTTC	CASSYLYEQYF